This is a list of T cell receptor beta chains from one sample in a study of shared clonotypes between healthy human individuals. Only in-frame clones appear in the TCRdb table, and some are missing; sequencing was by immunoSEQ multiplex PCR. The sample records 2 million to 2.5 million clones, about 95% being singletons. Sequencing used naive CD8+ T cells sorted from blood. These receptors were taken from a man younger than 30 in good health. Each CDR3 is given with its conserved first and last residue. The D gene is left open where the match is weak. Clone size is not always given. Where it is, it says once, few, many or a class for expanded clones.

clone_size: NA
d_call: TRBD2
v_call: TRBV15
j_call: TRBJ2-1
cdr3_aa: CATSRDTGEGQEQFF
cdr3_nt: TGTGCCACCAGCAGAGATACGGGGGAGGGCCAAGAGCAGTTCTTC

clone_size: once
d_call: TRBD1
v_call: TRBV28
j_call: TRBJ2-5
cdr3_aa: CASSLGQGDQYF
cdr3_nt: TGTGCCAGCAGTTTAGGACAGGGAGACCAGTACTTC

clone_size: NA
d_call: NA
v_call: TRBV27
j_call: TRBJ2-5
cdr3_aa: CASSLMAAQETQYF
cdr3_nt: TGTGCCAGCAGTTTAATGGCCGCCCAAGAGACCCAGTACTTC

clone_size: NA
d_call: TRBD2
v_call: TRBV2
j_call: TRBJ2-4
cdr3_aa: CASSVWDREGGKNIQYF
cdr3_nt: TGTGCCAGCAGTGTATGGGATCGGGAGGGGGGCAAAAACATTCAGTACTTC

clone_size: NA
d_call: NA
v_call: TRBV9
j_call: TRBJ2-3
cdr3_aa: CASSVLSTDTQYF
cdr3_nt: TGTGCCAGCAGCGTCCTAAGCACAGATACGCAGTATTTT

clone_size: once
d_call: NA
v_call: TRBV27
j_call: TRBJ1-4
cdr3_aa: CASRGGAGVDEKLFF
cdr3_nt: TGTGCCAGCCGTGGGGGGGCTGGAGTGGATGAAAAACTGTTTTTT

clone_size: NA
d_call: TRBD1
v_call: TRBV28
j_call: TRBJ1-2
cdr3_aa: CASCPQGAEGYTF
cdr3_nt: TGTGCCAGTTGTCCCCAGGGGGCGGAAGGCTACACCTTC

clone_size: NA
d_call: NA
v_call: TRBV19
j_call: TRBJ1-1
cdr3_aa: CASSRDLETEAFF
cdr3_nt: TGTGCCAGTAGTCGGGACCTGGAGACTGAAGCTTTCTTT

clone_size: NA
d_call: NA
v_call: TRBV2
j_call: TRBJ2-7
cdr3_aa: CASSSPGQAYEQYF
cdr3_nt: TGTGCCAGCAGTTCTCCGGGACAAGCCTACGAGCAGTACTTC

clone_size: once
d_call: TRBD1
v_call: TRBV27
j_call: TRBJ2-1
cdr3_aa: CASSLSSGTGLFNEQFF
cdr3_nt: TGTGCCAGCAGTTTATCCTCCGGGACAGGGTTGTTCAATGAGCAGTTCTTC

clone_size: NA
d_call: NA
v_call: TRBV27
j_call: TRBJ2-1
cdr3_aa: CASSPGVFVPNEQFF
cdr3_nt: TGTGCCAGCAGTCCAGGGGTTTTTGTCCCCAATGAGCAGTTCTTC

clone_size: NA
d_call: NA
v_call: TRBV13
j_call: TRBJ2-1
cdr3_aa: CASSATFLGGRNEQFF
cdr3_nt: TGTGCCAGCAGCGCCACGTTCCTGGGTGGGAGAAATGAGCAGTTCTTC

clone_size: NA
d_call: NA
v_call: TRBV10-3
j_call: TRBJ2-1
cdr3_aa: CAITIATSNEQFF
cdr3_nt: TGTGCCATCACTATCGCTACTAGTAATGAGCAGTTCTTC

clone_size: NA
d_call: NA
v_call: TRBV25-1
j_call: TRBJ2-7
cdr3_aa: CASSEGVSYEQYF
cdr3_nt: TGTGCCAGCAGTGAAGGTGTTTCCTACGAGCAGTACTTC

clone_size: NA
d_call: TRBD1
v_call: TRBV4-3
j_call: TRBJ2-3
cdr3_aa: CASSQDSGGGTDTQYF
cdr3_nt: TGCGCCAGCAGCCAAGATTCAGGGGGAGGCACAGATACGCAGTATTTT

clone_size: NA
d_call: NA
v_call: TRBV9
j_call: TRBJ2-1
cdr3_aa: CASSVESSYNEQFF
cdr3_nt: TGTGCCAGCAGCGTAGAGAGCTCCTACAATGAGCAGTTCTTC

clone_size: NA
d_call: NA
v_call: TRBV27
j_call: TRBJ2-7
cdr3_aa: CASSPSGGETPSYEQYF
cdr3_nt: TGTGCCAGCAGTCCCTCAGGGGGGGAGACCCCATCCTACGAGCAGTACTTC

clone_size: NA
d_call: NA
v_call: TRBV27
j_call: TRBJ2-1
cdr3_aa: CASSRLLQTGYNEQFF
cdr3_nt: TGTGCCAGCAGCCGATTATTACAAACCGGATACAATGAGCAGTTCTTC

clone_size: once
d_call: TRBD1
v_call: TRBV2
j_call: TRBJ1-6
cdr3_aa: CASSADRVYYNSPLHF
cdr3_nt: TGTGCCAGCAGCGCGGACAGGGTTTATTATAATTCACCCCTCCATTTT

clone_size: NA
d_call: NA
v_call: TRBV19
j_call: TRBJ2-7
cdr3_aa: CARTGPLTYEQYF
cdr3_nt: TGTGCCAGGACGGGACCTTTGACCTACGAGCAGTACTTC

clone_size: once
d_call: NA
v_call: TRBV6-6
j_call: TRBJ2-3
cdr3_aa: CASSYLTDSTDTQYF
cdr3_nt: TGTGCCAGCAGTTACTTGACGGATAGCACAGATACGCAGTATTTT

clone_size: NA
d_call: NA
v_call: TRBV7-8
j_call: TRBJ2-7
cdr3_aa: CASSRTISYEQYF
cdr3_nt: TGTGCCAGCAGCCGGACTATCTCCTACGAGCAGTACTTC

clone_size: NA
d_call: NA
v_call: TRBV2
j_call: TRBJ1-5
cdr3_aa: CAKQPRAANQPQHF
cdr3_nt: TGTGCCAAGCAGCCTCGGGCAGCAAATCAGCCCCAGCATTTT

clone_size: NA
d_call: NA
v_call: TRBV2
j_call: TRBJ1-2
cdr3_aa: CASSSLYGYTF
cdr3_nt: TGTGCCAGCAGCTCACTATATGGCTACACCTTC

clone_size: NA
d_call: NA
v_call: TRBV7-9
j_call: TRBJ1-2
cdr3_aa: CASSLGSAAPIYGYTF
cdr3_nt: TGTGCCAGCAGCTTAGGCTCGGCAGCTCCCATCTATGGCTACACCTTC

clone_size: NA
d_call: NA
v_call: TRBV10-3
j_call: TRBJ2-7
cdr3_aa: CAISEVSSSYEQYF
cdr3_nt: TGTGCCATCAGTGAGGTGAGCAGCTCCTACGAGCAGTACTTC

clone_size: once
d_call: TRBD2
v_call: TRBV6-5
j_call: TRBJ2-5
cdr3_aa: CASSTTGEGETQYF
cdr3_nt: TGTGCCAGCAGTACGACGGGGGAGGGAGAGACCCAGTACTTC

clone_size: few
d_call: TRBD1
v_call: TRBV10-3
j_call: TRBJ1-6
cdr3_aa: CAISERDRGSPLHF
cdr3_nt: TGTGCCATCAGTGAGAGGGACAGGGGATCACCCCTCCACTTT

clone_size: NA
d_call: TRBD1
v_call: TRBV28
j_call: TRBJ2-1
cdr3_aa: CASSLPDRVDEQFF
cdr3_nt: TGTGCCAGCAGTTTGCCCGACAGGGTTGATGAGCAGTTCTTC

clone_size: NA
d_call: NA
v_call: TRBV7-9
j_call: TRBJ1-1
cdr3_aa: CASSLVLTEAFF
cdr3_nt: TGTGCCAGCAGCTTAGTACTGACTGAAGCTTTCTTT

clone_size: NA
d_call: NA
v_call: TRBV7-9
j_call: TRBJ1-5
cdr3_aa: CASSPSGGDSNQPQHF
cdr3_nt: TGTGCCAGCAGCCCCAGTGGGGGGGATAGCAATCAGCCCCAGCATTTT

clone_size: NA
d_call: NA
v_call: TRBV4-1
j_call: TRBJ2-1
cdr3_aa: CASSQVGENNEQFF
cdr3_nt: TGCGCCAGCAGCCAAGTGGGTGAAAACAATGAGCAGTTCTTC

clone_size: NA
d_call: NA
v_call: TRBV28
j_call: TRBJ1-5
cdr3_aa: CASTPSGFNQPQHF
cdr3_nt: TGTGCCAGCACCCCCTCAGGGTTTAATCAGCCCCAGCATTTT

clone_size: few
d_call: NA
v_call: TRBV7-9
j_call: TRBJ1-5
cdr3_aa: CASSRDDGLPQHF
cdr3_nt: TGTGCCAGCAGCCGAGACGACGGGCTGCCCCAGCATTTT

clone_size: NA
d_call: NA
v_call: TRBV5-4
j_call: TRBJ1-6
cdr3_aa: CASSLLGSPLHF
cdr3_nt: TGTGCCAGCAGCTTGTTAGGATCACCCCTCCACTTT

clone_size: NA
d_call: NA
v_call: TRBV30
j_call: TRBJ1-1
cdr3_aa: CAWAETEAFF
cdr3_nt: TGTGCCTGGGCTGAGACTGAAGCTTTCTTT

clone_size: once
d_call: NA
v_call: TRBV13
j_call: TRBJ2-3
cdr3_aa: CASSFRGLGTDTQYF
cdr3_nt: TGTGCCAGCAGCTTTCGGGGGCTCGGCACAGATACGCAGTATTTT

clone_size: NA
d_call: NA
v_call: TRBV4-3
j_call: TRBJ2-7
cdr3_aa: CASSQGNRDEQYF
cdr3_nt: TGCGCCAGCAGCCAAGGGAACAGGGACGAGCAGTACTTC

clone_size: NA
d_call: NA
v_call: TRBV10-1
j_call: TRBJ1-1
cdr3_aa: CASSESVAPGVAFF
cdr3_nt: TGCGCCAGCAGTGAATCCGTAGCGCCAGGTGTAGCTTTCTTT

clone_size: NA
d_call: NA
v_call: TRBV28
j_call: TRBJ2-3
cdr3_aa: CASSLDVSTDTQYF
cdr3_nt: TGTGCCAGCAGTCTCGACGTCTCCACAGATACGCAGTATTTT

clone_size: NA
d_call: NA
v_call: TRBV19
j_call: TRBJ1-1
cdr3_aa: CASSIGTGTEAFF
cdr3_nt: TGTGCCAGTAGTATCGGGACGGGGACTGAAGCTTTCTTT

clone_size: NA
d_call: NA
v_call: TRBV5-1
j_call: TRBJ2-7
cdr3_aa: CASSVGTYYEQYF
cdr3_nt: TGCGCCAGCAGCGTTGGGACTTACTACGAGCAGTACTTC

clone_size: NA
d_call: NA
v_call: TRBV10-1
j_call: TRBJ2-7
cdr3_aa: CASSESTTGAAYEQYF
cdr3_nt: TGCGCCAGCAGTGAGTCGACGACGGGGGCGGCCTACGAGCAGTACTTC

clone_size: few
d_call: NA
v_call: TRBV20-1
j_call: TRBJ2-7
cdr3_aa: CSAREGYEQYF
cdr3_nt: TGCAGTGCTAGAGAGGGGTACGAGCAGTACTTC

clone_size: NA
d_call: NA
v_call: TRBV4-1
j_call: TRBJ2-5
cdr3_aa: CASSQVGPRETQYF
cdr3_nt: TGCGCCAGCAGCCAAGTAGGTCCAAGAGAGACCCAGTACTTC

clone_size: NA
d_call: NA
v_call: TRBV11-2
j_call: TRBJ2-5
cdr3_aa: CASSLGQGGLMPQYF
cdr3_nt: TGTGCCAGCAGCTTAGGGCAGGGGGGACTAATGCCCCAGTACTTC

clone_size: NA
d_call: NA
v_call: TRBV7-9
j_call: TRBJ1-2
cdr3_aa: CASIGPGVRHGYTF
cdr3_nt: TGTGCCAGCATTGGGCCAGGGGTTAGGCATGGCTACACCTTC

clone_size: NA
d_call: NA
v_call: TRBV7-9
j_call: TRBJ2-3
cdr3_aa: CASSLRSENTQYF
cdr3_nt: TGTGCCAGCAGCTTACGCTCTGAGAATACGCAGTATTTT

clone_size: NA
d_call: NA
v_call: TRBV27
j_call: TRBJ2-7
cdr3_aa: CASGLANYEQYF
cdr3_nt: TGTGCCAGCGGACTGGCTAACTACGAGCAGTACTTC

clone_size: once
d_call: TRBD2
v_call: TRBV7-2
j_call: TRBJ2-7
cdr3_aa: CASSLLAGYNEQYF
cdr3_nt: TGTGCCAGCAGTCTCCTAGCGGGGTACAACGAGCAGTACTTC